This T cell receptor beta chain was sequenced during a study of blood T cell repertoires in COVID-19. This clone appeared once. CDR1 and CDR2 (germline): SGHVS, FQNEAQ. The CDR3 consists of 17 residues. The J segment lost 7 bases and the V segment lost 7 bases, leaving 17 bases of the junction unmatched. The protocol was immunoSEQ multiplex PCR, while the TCRdb copy is restricted to in-frame clones and leaves out a portion. The repertoire has 250,000 to 300,000 clones, roughly nine tenths of them found once; the top ten carry 11%. The sequence was obtained from a woman under 40 with COVID-19, enrolled during active disease. The chain is built from TRBV7-8 and TRBJ2-5; TRBD2 aligns across 11 bases. The sequenced sample consisted of peripheral blood. DNA for the CDR3: TGTGCCAGCATCCAGATAGTTAGCGGGGGGGCCGCCGTGACCCAGTACTTC. Encoded protein: CASIQIVSGGAAVTQYF.